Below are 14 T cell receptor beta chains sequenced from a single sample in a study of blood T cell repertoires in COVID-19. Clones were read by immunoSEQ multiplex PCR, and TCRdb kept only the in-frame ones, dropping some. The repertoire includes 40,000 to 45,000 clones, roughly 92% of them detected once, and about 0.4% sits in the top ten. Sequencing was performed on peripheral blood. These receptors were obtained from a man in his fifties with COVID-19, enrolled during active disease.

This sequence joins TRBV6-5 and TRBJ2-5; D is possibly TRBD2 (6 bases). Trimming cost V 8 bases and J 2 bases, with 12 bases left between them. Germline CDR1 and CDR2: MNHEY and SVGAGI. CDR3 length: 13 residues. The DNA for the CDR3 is TGTGCCAGCCAATCGGGACTTCAAGAGACCCAGTACTTC. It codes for CASQSGLQETQYF.

CDR3 residues: CASSPKGVDYEQYF. CDR3 sequence (DNA): TGTGCCAGCAGCCCCAAGGGGGTTGACTACGAGCAGTACTTC. The V and J genes are TRBV7-9 and TRBJ2-7, with a possible D match to TRBD1 (6 bases). Looked up from germline, CDR1 is SEHNR and CDR2 is FQNEAQ (reference sequence). Between the trimmed V and J ends, which lost 5 bases and 3 bases, there was a span of 14 bases. CDR3 length equals 14 residues.

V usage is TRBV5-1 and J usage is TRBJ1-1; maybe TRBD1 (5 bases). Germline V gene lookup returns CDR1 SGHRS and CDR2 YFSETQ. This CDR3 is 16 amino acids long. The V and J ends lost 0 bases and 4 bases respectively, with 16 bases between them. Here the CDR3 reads CASSLASGGRSTEAFF. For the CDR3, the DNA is TGCGCCAGCAGCTTGGCTTCGGGGGGACGAAGCACTGAAGCTTTCTTT.

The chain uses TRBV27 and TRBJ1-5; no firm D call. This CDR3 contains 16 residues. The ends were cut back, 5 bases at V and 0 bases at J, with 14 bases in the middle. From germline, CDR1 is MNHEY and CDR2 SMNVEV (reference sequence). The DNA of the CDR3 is TGTGCCAGCAGTCCCCAGGACTGGTATAGCAATCAGCCCCAGCATTTT. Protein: CASSPQDWYSNQPQHF.

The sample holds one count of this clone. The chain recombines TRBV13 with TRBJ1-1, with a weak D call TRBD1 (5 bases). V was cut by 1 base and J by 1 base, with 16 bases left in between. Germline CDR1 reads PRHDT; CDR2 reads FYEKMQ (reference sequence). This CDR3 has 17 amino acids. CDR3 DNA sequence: TGTGCCAGCAGCTTAGTTGGGTGGGGCAAGAGGAACACTGAAGCTTTCTTT. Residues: CASSLVGWGKRNTEAFF.

In DNA form, the CDR3 reads TGTGCTAGTGGTGCGGCAGGGGAATCCTACGAGCAGTACTTC. This encodes CASGAAGESYEQYF. This sequence joins TRBV12-5 and TRBJ2-7; possibly TRBD1 for D (6 bases). Germline CDR1 reads LGHNT; CDR2 reads FRNRAP. The V end was cut by 5 bases, the J end by 1 base, with 12 bases between. This CDR3 has 14 residues.

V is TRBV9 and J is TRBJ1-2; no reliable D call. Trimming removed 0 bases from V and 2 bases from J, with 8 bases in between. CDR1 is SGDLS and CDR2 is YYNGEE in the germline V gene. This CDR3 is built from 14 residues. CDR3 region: CASSVGEPNYGYTF. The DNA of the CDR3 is TGTGCCAGCAGCGTAGGGGAGCCCAACTATGGCTACACCTTC.

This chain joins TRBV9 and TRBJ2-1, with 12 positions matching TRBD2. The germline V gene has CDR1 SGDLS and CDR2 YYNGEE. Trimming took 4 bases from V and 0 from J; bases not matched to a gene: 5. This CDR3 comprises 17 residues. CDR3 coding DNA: TGTGCCAGCAGCCCTCGGACTAGCGGGACCTCCTACAATGAGCAGTTCTTC. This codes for CASSPRTSGTSYNEQFF.

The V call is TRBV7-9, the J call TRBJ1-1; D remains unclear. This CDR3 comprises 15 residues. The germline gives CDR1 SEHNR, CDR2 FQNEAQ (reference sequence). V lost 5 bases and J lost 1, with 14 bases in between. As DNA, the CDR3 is TGTGCCAGCAGCATGTTAGTAGAGCCGAACACTGAAGCTTTCTTT. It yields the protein CASSMLVEPNTEAFF.

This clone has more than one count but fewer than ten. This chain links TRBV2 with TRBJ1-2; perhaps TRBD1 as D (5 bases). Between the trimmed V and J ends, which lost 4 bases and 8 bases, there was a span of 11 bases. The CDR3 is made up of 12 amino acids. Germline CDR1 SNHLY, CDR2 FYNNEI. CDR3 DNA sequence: TGTGCCAGCAGTGTTGGGGGGTTAGGCTACACCTTC. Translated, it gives CASSVGGLGYTF.

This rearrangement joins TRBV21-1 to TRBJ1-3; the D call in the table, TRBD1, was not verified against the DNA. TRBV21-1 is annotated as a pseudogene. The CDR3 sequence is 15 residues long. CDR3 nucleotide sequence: TGTGCCAGCAGCAAAAGAGACAGGGGGGGAAACACCATATATTTT. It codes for CASSKRDRGGNTIYF.

CDR3 DNA: TGTGCCTGGAGTGAACAGGGGGTAGGTGAGCAGTTCTTC. This codes for CAWSEQGVGEQFF. V gene TRBV30 combines with J gene TRBJ2-1; 8 bases match TRBD1. The V segment lost 1 base and the J segment 9 bases; nucleotides outside the gene matches: 5. The germline gives CDR1 GTSNPN, CDR2 SVGIG (reference sequence). The length of the CDR3 is 13 residues.

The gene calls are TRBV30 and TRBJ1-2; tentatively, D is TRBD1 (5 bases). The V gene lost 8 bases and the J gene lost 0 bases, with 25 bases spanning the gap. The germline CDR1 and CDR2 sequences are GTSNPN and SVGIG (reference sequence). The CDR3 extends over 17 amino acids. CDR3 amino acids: CAGGTGPIKLANYGYTF. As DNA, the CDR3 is TGTGCCGGAGGGACTGGGCCTATTAAGTTAGCTAACTATGGCTACACCTTC. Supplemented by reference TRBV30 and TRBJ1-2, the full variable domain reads SQTIHQWPATLVQPVGSPLSLECTVEGTSNPNLYWYRQAAGRGLQLLFYSVGIGQISSEVPQNLSASRPQDRQFILSSKKLLLSDSGFYLCAGGTGPIKLANYGYTFGSGTRLTVV.

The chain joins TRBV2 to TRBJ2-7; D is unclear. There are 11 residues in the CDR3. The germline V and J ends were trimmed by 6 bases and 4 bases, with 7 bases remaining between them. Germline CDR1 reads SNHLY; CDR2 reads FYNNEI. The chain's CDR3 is CASSFYYEQYF. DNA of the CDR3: TGTGCCAGCAGCTTCTATTACGAGCAGTACTTC.